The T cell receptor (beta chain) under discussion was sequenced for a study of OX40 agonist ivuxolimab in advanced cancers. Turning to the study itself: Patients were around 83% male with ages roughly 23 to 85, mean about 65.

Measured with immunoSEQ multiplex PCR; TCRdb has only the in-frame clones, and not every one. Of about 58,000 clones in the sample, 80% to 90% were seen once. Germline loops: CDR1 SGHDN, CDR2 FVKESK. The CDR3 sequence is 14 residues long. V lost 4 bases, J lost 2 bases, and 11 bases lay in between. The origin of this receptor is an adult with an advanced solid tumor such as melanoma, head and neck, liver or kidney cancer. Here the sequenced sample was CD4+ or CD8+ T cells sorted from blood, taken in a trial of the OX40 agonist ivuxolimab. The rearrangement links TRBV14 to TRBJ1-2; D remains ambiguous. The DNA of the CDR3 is TGTGCCAGCAGCCCGTCTCGGGTGAACTATGGCTACACCTTC. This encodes CASSPSRVNYGYTF.